The entry that follows covers one T cell receptor (beta chain) sequence. The antigen is undetermined. The data derive from a study of cytomegalovirus exposure and HLA in healthy donors. Notes on the study in general: V segments that were indistinguishable, TRBV6-2 and TRBV6-3 among them, were omitted from analysis. Versus the approximately 700-donor mean, an Asian-associated ancestry cluster reportedly showed fewer N-insertions in a later analysis. Roughly uniform sequencing depth across donors was assumed, possibly incorrectly. The classifier, whose performance was assessed in both the original and validation cohorts, reportedly diagnosed cytomegalovirus status with high specificity and sensitivity.

Germline lookup yields CDR1 SGHRS and CDR2 YFSETQ. The ends were cut back, 1 base at V and 5 bases at J, with 12 bases in the middle. The length of the CDR3 is 15 residues. The PCR employed 60 Vbeta primers together with 13 Jbeta primers. Data came from immunoSEQ multiplex PCR; TCRdb stores just in-frame clones and leaves some out. The sample contains about 150,000 clones, around 80% of which appear only once. The specimen sequenced was PBMCs. V is TRBV5-1 and J is TRBJ2-2; unclear D gene. This receptor was identified in a woman between 45 and 65 years old in good health and CMV-seropositive. In DNA form, the CDR3 reads TGCGCCAGCAGCTTGACGACTCCCTCGACCGGGGAGCTGTTTTTT. This gives the protein CASSLTTPSTGELFF.